The rows below give T cell receptor beta chains drawn from one sample of a study of cytomegalovirus exposure and HLA in healthy donors. TCRdb's table, derived via immunoSEQ multiplex PCR, lists solely in-frame clones and lacks some. The table records roughly 190,000 clones, 65% to 85% of them present only once. The source material was PBMCs. The receptors shown here come from a man aged 18 to 29 in good health and CMV-seronegative. CDR3s include the opening cysteine and the closing phenylalanine or tryptophan. D genes are given only for firm matches. Not every row has a clone size; where given, it reads once, few, many or a size class.

j_call: TRBJ2-1; d_call: TRBD2; clone_size: once; v_call: TRBV7-6; cdr3_nt: TGTGCCAGCAGCTTAGCGGGCCCTAGCGGGAGGGTCTATGAGCAGTTCTTC; cdr3_aa: CASSLAGPSGRVYEQFF
j_call: TRBJ1-2; d_call: TRBD1; clone_size: -; v_call: TRBV5-1; cdr3_nt: TGCGCCAGCAGCCCAGGACAGGGGGCGTACTATGGCTACACCTTC; cdr3_aa: CASSPGQGAYYGYTF
j_call: TRBJ1-2; d_call: TRBD1; clone_size: -; v_call: TRBV18; cdr3_nt: TGTGCCAGCTCCCATACGCCGGCCGGGACAGGGGATTACGGCTACACCTTC; cdr3_aa: CASSHTPAGTGDYGYTF
j_call: TRBJ2-1; d_call: -; clone_size: few; v_call: TRBV4-3; cdr3_nt: TGCGCCAGCAGCCAAGATAATGGGGCGAGCTCCTACAATGAGCAGTTCTTC; cdr3_aa: CASSQDNGASSYNEQFF
j_call: TRBJ2-3; d_call: TRBD1; clone_size: -; v_call: TRBV30; cdr3_nt: TGTGCCTGGAATACCCGACAGGGGACGAACACAGATACGCAGTATTTT; cdr3_aa: CAWNTRQGTNTDTQYF
j_call: TRBJ2-3; d_call: -; clone_size: -; v_call: TRBV27; cdr3_nt: TGTGCCAGCAGTTTCGGGGGTTCCACGTCCATAGATACGCAGTATTTT; cdr3_aa: CASSFGGSTSIDTQYF
j_call: TRBJ2-2; d_call: TRBD2; clone_size: -; v_call: TRBV6-1; cdr3_nt: TGTGCCAGCAGTGAGGGTTGGGGAGCGGGGGTGCCGACCGGGGAGCTGTTTTTT; cdr3_aa: CASSEGWGAGVPTGELFF
j_call: TRBJ2-2; d_call: -; clone_size: -; v_call: TRBV7-3; cdr3_nt: TGTGCCAGCAGTCAAACAGGGACCGGGGAGCTGTTTTTT; cdr3_aa: CASSQTGTGELFF
j_call: TRBJ1-5; d_call: TRBD1; clone_size: -; v_call: TRBV4-2; cdr3_nt: TGTGCCAGCAGCCCCCAGGGGGCGGGGGGCAATCAGCCCCAGCATTTT; cdr3_aa: CASSPQGAGGNQPQHF
j_call: TRBJ1-4; d_call: TRBD1; clone_size: -; v_call: TRBV6-4; cdr3_nt: TGTGCCAGCAAGAAAAGCCGGACAGGGGAGAAAGGTGAAAAACTGTTTTTT; cdr3_aa: CASKKSRTGEKGEKLFF
j_call: TRBJ1-2; d_call: TRBD1; clone_size: once; v_call: TRBV7-6; cdr3_nt: TGTGCCAGCAGTCCACAGGGGGATCGAAACTATGGCTACACCTTC; cdr3_aa: CASSPQGDRNYGYTF
j_call: TRBJ1-3; d_call: -; clone_size: -; v_call: TRBV7-2; cdr3_nt: TGTGCCAGCAGCTTAGTTCCAGAACATGGAAACACCATATATTTT; cdr3_aa: CASSLVPEHGNTIYF
j_call: TRBJ1-2; d_call: -; clone_size: once; v_call: TRBV5-8; cdr3_nt: TGTGCCAGCCGCGCCCAGGCAGGGATTGAGAGTGGCTACACCTTC; cdr3_aa: CASRAQAGIESGYTF
j_call: TRBJ1-4; d_call: -; clone_size: -; v_call: TRBV5-4; cdr3_nt: TGTGCCAGCACCCCGACACCAACTAATGAAAAACTGTTTTTT; cdr3_aa: CASTPTPTNEKLFF
j_call: TRBJ2-3; d_call: TRBD2; clone_size: -; v_call: TRBV5-1; cdr3_nt: TGCGCCAGCACAAAACTAGCGGGGGGGACAGATACGCAGTATTTT; cdr3_aa: CASTKLAGGTDTQYF
j_call: TRBJ1-5; d_call: TRBD1; clone_size: -; v_call: TRBV6-1; cdr3_nt: TGTGCCAGCAGTGCCCGGGACAGGGGGCCGGTCAATCAGCCCCAGCATTTT; cdr3_aa: CASSARDRGPVNQPQHF
j_call: TRBJ1-4; d_call: TRBD1; clone_size: -; v_call: TRBV6-4; cdr3_nt: TGTGCCAGCAGTGACTCGGGGACAGGGCAGGAAAAACTGTTTTTT; cdr3_aa: CASSDSGTGQEKLFF
j_call: TRBJ2-1; d_call: -; clone_size: few; v_call: TRBV4-2; cdr3_nt: TGTGCCAGCAGCCAAGATTACCAGACCTACAATGAGCAGTTCTTC; cdr3_aa: CASSQDYQTYNEQFF
j_call: TRBJ2-7; d_call: -; clone_size: -; v_call: TRBV7-2; cdr3_nt: TGTGCCAGCAGCTTATCCCCATACGGCTCCTACGAGCAGTACTTC; cdr3_aa: CASSLSPYGSYEQYF
j_call: TRBJ2-5; d_call: TRBD1; clone_size: -; v_call: TRBV10-3; cdr3_nt: TGTGCCATCAGCGGCGGGGACAGGGGGAGAGAGGAGACCCAGTACTTC; cdr3_aa: CAISGGDRGREETQYF
j_call: TRBJ2-3; d_call: TRBD1; clone_size: once; v_call: TRBV9; cdr3_nt: TGTGCCAGCAGCGTAGTCGAGACAGGGGGCGAGTCACCAGATACGCAGTATTTT; cdr3_aa: CASSVVETGGESPDTQYF
j_call: TRBJ2-7; d_call: -; clone_size: -; v_call: TRBV4-1; cdr3_nt: TGCGCCAGCAGCCGTACCGGGACAAATAACTACGAGCAGTACTTC; cdr3_aa: CASSRTGTNNYEQYF
j_call: TRBJ2-7; d_call: TRBD2; clone_size: few; v_call: TRBV9; cdr3_nt: TGTGCCAGCAGTAAGGGACTACCGCGCTCCTACGAGCAGTACTTC; cdr3_aa: CASSKGLPRSYEQYF
j_call: TRBJ2-5; d_call: -; clone_size: -; v_call: TRBV2; cdr3_nt: TGTGCCAGCAGCGTCAGCCAAGAGACCCAGTACTTC; cdr3_aa: CASSVSQETQYF
j_call: TRBJ2-5; d_call: TRBD2; clone_size: -; v_call: TRBV10-3; cdr3_nt: TGTGCCATCAGTGAGTCCGGCGATAGCGGGCGGGTCGCGGAGACCCAGTACTTC; cdr3_aa: CAISESGDSGRVAETQYF
j_call: TRBJ1-5; d_call: TRBD1; clone_size: -; v_call: TRBV5-8; cdr3_nt: TGTGCCAGCAGCCTAAGGACAGGGCGTAATCAGCCCCAGCATTTT; cdr3_aa: CASSLRTGRNQPQHF
j_call: TRBJ2-1; d_call: TRBD1; clone_size: -; v_call: TRBV5-1; cdr3_nt: TGCGCCAGCAGCTTCGGACAGGGGACCTACAATGAGCAGTTCTTC; cdr3_aa: CASSFGQGTYNEQFF
j_call: TRBJ1-4; d_call: -; clone_size: -; v_call: TRBV19; cdr3_nt: TGTGCCAGTAGTTCCCTCTCGCGGTTGGTTTCAACTAATGAAAAACTGTTTTTT; cdr3_aa: CASSSLSRLVSTNEKLFF
j_call: TRBJ2-1; d_call: -; clone_size: -; v_call: TRBV9; cdr3_nt: TGTGCCAGCAGCGTTGGGCCCGAGCAGTTCTTC; cdr3_aa: CASSVGPEQFF
j_call: TRBJ1-5; d_call: TRBD1; clone_size: few; v_call: TRBV6-1; cdr3_nt: TGTGCCACCAAGGGGACAGGGGAGTTTCAGCCCCAGCATTTT; cdr3_aa: CATKGTGEFQPQHF
j_call: TRBJ2-2; d_call: -; clone_size: few; v_call: TRBV5-6; cdr3_nt: TGTGCCAGCAGCTTGTTAGGGGTTGGGACCGGGGAGCTGTTTTTT; cdr3_aa: CASSLLGVGTGELFF
j_call: TRBJ2-3; d_call: -; clone_size: -; v_call: TRBV6-1; cdr3_nt: TGTGCCAGCAGACCCTGGGGGGGGCACACAGATACGCAGTATTTT; cdr3_aa: CASRPWGGHTDTQYF
j_call: TRBJ1-5; d_call: -; clone_size: -; v_call: TRBV4-1; cdr3_nt: TGCGCCAGCAGCCTCCCAGATAGCAATCAGCCCCAGCATTTT; cdr3_aa: CASSLPDSNQPQHF
j_call: TRBJ1-6; d_call: -; clone_size: -; v_call: TRBV13; cdr3_nt: TGTGCCAGCAGCTTAGCGGTCGGGGGGACTCATTCACCCCTCCACTTT; cdr3_aa: CASSLAVGGTHSPLHF